This T cell receptor (beta chain) was identified in a study of glioma-infiltrating T cells. Germline loops: CDR1 MNHNY, CDR2 SVGAGI (reference sequence). CDR3 size: 13 residues. V shed 6 bases, J shed 8 bases, and the junction held 8 bases outside the gene matches. Using RNA template, CDR3s of TCR alpha and beta were amplified with iRepertoire arm-PCR. For one-step reverse transcription and amplification, roughly 85-450 ng of tissue mRNA or PBMC total RNA was used. TCRdb itself ran the multiplex PCR reads through MiXCR, one entry per CDR3 protein. Here the sample spans some 93,000 distinct CDR3 sequences, about 37% being singletons. To note about this clonotype: Antigen unknown.

Overall study findings and caveats: Above-expected tissue-blood divergence occurred in all gliomas, most in low-grade ones. CDR3 overlap between tissue and blood was very small.

The source material was glioma tissue, nonneoplastic brain tissue, or PBMCs (not recorded which). The clonotype was recovered from a human donor with low-grade glioma or glioblastoma, undergoing nonglioma brain surgery, or in good health (not recorded which). The V call is TRBV6-6, the J call TRBJ1-2; 8 bases align to TRBD1. CDR3 nucleotide sequence: TGTGCCAGCAGGGCAGGACAGGGCCACGGCTACACCTTC. Protein: CASRAGQGHGYTF.